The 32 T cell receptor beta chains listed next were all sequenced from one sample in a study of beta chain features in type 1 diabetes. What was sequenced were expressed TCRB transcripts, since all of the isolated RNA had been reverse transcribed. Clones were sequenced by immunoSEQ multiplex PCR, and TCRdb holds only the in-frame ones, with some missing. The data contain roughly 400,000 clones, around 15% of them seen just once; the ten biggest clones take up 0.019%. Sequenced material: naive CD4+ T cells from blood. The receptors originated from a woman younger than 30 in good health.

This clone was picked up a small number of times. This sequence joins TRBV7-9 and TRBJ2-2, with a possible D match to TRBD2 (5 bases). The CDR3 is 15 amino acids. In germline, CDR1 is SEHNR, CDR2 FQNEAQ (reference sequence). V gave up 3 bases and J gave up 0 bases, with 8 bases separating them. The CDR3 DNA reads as TGTGCCAGCAGCTTGGAGACTACGAACACCGGGGAGCTGTTTTTT. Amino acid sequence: CASSLETTNTGELFF.

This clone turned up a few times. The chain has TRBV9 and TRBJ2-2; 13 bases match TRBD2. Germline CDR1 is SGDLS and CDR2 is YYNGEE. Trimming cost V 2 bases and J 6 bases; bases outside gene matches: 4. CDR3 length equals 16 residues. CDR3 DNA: TGTGCCAGCAGCGTCGGACTAGCGGGAGCGGCCGGGGAGCTGTTTTTT. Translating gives CASSVGLAGAAGELFF.

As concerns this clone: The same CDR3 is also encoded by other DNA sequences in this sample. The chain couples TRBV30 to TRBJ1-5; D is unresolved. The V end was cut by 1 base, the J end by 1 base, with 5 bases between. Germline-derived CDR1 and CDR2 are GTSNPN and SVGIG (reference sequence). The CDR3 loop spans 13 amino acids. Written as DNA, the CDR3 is TGTGCCTGGAGTGGGCAGAGCAATCAGCCCCAGCATTTT. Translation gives CAWSGQSNQPQHF.

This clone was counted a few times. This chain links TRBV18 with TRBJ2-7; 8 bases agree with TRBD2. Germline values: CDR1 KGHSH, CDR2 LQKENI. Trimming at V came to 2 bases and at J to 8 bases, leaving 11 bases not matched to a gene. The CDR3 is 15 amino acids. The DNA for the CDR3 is TGTGCCAGCTCACCAGAAAGCAGCGGGAGCGTCAAGCAGTACTTC. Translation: CASSPESSGSVKQYF. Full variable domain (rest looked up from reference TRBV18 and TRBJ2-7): NAGVMQNPRHLVRRRGQEARLRCSPMKGHSHVYWYRQLPEEGLKFMVYLQKENIIDESGMPKERFSAEFPKEGPSILRIQQVVRGDSAAYFCASSPESSGSVKQYFGPGTRLTVT.

CDR3 region: CSAVTYEQYF. Here the CDR3 DNA reads TGCAGTGCTGTTACCTACGAGCAGTACTTC. The chain joins TRBV20-1 to TRBJ2-7, with D uncertain. From germline, CDR1 is DFQATT and CDR2 SNEGSKA (reference sequence). The CDR3 totals 10 residues. V was clipped by 5 bases and J by 2 bases, with 4 bases between them.

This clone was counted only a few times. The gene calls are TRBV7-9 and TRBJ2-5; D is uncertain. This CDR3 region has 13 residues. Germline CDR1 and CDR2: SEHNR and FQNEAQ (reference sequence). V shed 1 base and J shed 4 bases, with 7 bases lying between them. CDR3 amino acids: CASSLGNRETQYF. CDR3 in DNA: TGTGCCAGCAGCTTAGGGAACAGAGAGACCCAGTACTTC.

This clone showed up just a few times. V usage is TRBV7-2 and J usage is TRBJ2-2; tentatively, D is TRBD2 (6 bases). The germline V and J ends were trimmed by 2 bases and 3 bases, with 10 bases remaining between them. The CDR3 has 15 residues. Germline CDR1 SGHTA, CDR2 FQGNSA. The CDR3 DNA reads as TGTGCCAGCAGCTTAAGCTGGGGGGACACCGGGGAGCTGTTTTTT. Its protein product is CASSLSWGDTGELFF.

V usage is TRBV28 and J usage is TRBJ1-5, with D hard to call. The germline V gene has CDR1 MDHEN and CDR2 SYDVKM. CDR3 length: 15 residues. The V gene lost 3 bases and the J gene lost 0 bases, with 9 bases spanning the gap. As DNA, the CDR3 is TGTGCCAGCAGTTTGCGTCACCGTAGCAATCAGCCCCAGCATTTT. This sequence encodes CASSLRHRSNQPQHF.

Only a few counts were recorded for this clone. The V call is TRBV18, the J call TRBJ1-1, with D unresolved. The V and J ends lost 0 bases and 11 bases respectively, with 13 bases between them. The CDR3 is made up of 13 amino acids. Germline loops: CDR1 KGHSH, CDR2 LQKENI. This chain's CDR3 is CASSPPDGFGAFF. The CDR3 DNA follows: TGTGCCAGCTCACCACCGGATGGGTTCGGGGCTTTCTTT.

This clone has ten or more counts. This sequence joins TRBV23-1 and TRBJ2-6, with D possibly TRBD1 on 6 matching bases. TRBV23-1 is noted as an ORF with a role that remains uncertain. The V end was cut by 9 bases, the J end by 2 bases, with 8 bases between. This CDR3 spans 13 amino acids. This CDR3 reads CARPGAGANVLTF. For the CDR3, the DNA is TGCGCCAGGCCAGGGGCTGGGGCCAACGTCCTGACTTTC.

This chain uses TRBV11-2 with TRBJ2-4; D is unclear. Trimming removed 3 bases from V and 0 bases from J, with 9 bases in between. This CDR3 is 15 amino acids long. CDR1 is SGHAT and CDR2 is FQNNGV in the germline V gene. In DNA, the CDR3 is TGTGCCAGCAGCTTCTTTCGGTTAGCCAAAAACATTCAGTACTTC. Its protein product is CASSFFRLAKNIQYF. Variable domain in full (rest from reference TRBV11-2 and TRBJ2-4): EAGVAQSPRYKIIEKRQSVAFWCNPISGHATLYWYQQILGQGPKLLIQFQNNGVVDDSQLPKDRFSAERLKGVDSTLKIQPAKLEDSAVYLCASSFFRLAKNIQYFGAGTRLSVL.

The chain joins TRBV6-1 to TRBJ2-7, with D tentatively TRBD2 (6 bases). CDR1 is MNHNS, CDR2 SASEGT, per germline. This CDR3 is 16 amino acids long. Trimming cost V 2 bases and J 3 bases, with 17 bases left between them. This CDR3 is CASSERIAGGIYEQYF. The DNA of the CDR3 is TGTGCCAGCAGTGAAAGAATTGCTGGAGGGATCTACGAGCAGTACTTC.

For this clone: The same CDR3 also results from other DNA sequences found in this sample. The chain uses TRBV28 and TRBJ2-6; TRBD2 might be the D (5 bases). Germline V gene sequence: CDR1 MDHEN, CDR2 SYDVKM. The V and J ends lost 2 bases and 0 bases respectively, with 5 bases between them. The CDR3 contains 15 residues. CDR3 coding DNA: TGTGCCAGCAGTTTAGGGAGCTCTGGGGCCAACGTCCTGACTTTC. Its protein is CASSLGSSGANVLTF.

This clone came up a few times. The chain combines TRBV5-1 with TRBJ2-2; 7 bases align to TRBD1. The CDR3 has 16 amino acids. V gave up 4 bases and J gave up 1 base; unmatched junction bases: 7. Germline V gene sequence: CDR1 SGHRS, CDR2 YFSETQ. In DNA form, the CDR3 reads TGCGCCAGCAGCCTTGGGACAGCACTGAACACCGGGGAGCTGTTTTTT. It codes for CASSLGTALNTGELFF.

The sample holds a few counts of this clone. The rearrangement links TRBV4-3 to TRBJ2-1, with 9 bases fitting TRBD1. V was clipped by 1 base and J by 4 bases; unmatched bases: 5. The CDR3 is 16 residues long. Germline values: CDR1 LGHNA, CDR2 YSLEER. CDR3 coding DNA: TGCGCCAGCAGCCAAGTCACCGGGACAGGGTACAATGAGCAGTTCTTC. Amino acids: CASSQVTGTGYNEQFF.

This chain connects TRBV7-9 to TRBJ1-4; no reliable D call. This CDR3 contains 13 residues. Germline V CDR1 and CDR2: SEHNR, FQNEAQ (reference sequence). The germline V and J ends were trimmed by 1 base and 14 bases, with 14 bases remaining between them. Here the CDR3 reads CASSLGGLYGLFF. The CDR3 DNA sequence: TGTGCCAGCAGCTTAGGTGGTCTCTATGGTCTGTTTTTT.

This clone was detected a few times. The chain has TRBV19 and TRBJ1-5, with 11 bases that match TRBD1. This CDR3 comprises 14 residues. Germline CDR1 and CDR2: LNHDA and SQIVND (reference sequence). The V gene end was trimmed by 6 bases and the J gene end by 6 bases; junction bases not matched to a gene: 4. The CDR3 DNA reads TGTGCCAGTAGCCGGACAGGGGGCAGTCAGCCCCAGCATTTT. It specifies CASSRTGGSQPQHF. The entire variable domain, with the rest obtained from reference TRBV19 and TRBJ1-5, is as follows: DGGITQSPKYLFRKEGQNVTLSCEQNLNHDAMYWYRQDPGQGLRLIYYSQIVNDFQKGDIAEGYSVSREKKESFPLTVTSAQKNPTAFYLCASSRTGGSQPQHFGDGTRLSIL.

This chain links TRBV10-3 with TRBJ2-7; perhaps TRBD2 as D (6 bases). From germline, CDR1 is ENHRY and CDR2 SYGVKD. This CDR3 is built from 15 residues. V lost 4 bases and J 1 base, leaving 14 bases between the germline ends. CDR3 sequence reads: CAISGGLAPSYEQYF. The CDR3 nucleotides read TGTGCCATCAGTGGAGGGCTAGCGCCTTCCTACGAGCAGTACTTC.

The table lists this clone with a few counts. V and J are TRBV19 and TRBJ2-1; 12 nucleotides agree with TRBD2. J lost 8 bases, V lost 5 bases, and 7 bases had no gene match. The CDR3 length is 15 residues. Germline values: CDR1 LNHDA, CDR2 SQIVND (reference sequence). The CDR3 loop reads CASSQPGLAGDEQFF. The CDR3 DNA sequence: TGTGCCAGTAGTCAACCGGGACTAGCGGGCGATGAGCAGTTCTTC.

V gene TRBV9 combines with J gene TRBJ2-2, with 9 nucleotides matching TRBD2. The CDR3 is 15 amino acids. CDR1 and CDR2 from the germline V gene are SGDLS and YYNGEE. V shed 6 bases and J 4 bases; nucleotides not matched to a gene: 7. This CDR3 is CASNRREGGTGELFF. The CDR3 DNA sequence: TGTGCCAGCAATCGGCGGGAGGGCGGCACCGGGGAGCTGTTTTTT.

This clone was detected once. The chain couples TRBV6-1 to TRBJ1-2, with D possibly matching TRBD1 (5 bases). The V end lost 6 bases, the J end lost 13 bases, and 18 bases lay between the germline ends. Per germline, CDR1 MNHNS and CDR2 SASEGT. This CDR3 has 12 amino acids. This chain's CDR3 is CASSTRPGLLTF. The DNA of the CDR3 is TGTGCCAGCAGCACGAGACCAGGGCTCCTCACCTTC.

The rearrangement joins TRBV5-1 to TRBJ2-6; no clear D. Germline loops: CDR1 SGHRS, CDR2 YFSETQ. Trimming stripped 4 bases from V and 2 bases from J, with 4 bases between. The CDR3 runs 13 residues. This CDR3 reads CASSPPGANVLTF. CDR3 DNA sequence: TGCGCCAGCAGCCCTCCTGGGGCCAACGTCCTGACTTTC.

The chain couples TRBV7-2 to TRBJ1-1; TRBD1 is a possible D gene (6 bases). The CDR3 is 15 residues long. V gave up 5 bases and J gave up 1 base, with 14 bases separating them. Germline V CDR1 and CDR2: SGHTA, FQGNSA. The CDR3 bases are TGTGCCAGCAGCCCCCACCCGGACAGGAACACTGAAGCTTTCTTT. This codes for CASSPHPDRNTEAFF.

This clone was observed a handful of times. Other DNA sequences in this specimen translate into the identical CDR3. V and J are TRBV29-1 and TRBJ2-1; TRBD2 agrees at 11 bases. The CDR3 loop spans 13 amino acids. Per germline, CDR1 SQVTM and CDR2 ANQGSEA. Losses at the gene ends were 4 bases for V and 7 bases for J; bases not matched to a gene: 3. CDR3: CSVGTSGYNEQFF. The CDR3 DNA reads TGCAGCGTTGGGACTAGCGGGTATAATGAGCAGTTCTTC.

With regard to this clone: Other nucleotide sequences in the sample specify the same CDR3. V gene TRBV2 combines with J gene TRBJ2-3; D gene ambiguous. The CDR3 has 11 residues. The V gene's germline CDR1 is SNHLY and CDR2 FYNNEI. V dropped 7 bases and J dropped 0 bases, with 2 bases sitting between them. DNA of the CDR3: TGTGCCAGCACGAGCACAGATACGCAGTATTTT. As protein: CASTSTDTQYF.

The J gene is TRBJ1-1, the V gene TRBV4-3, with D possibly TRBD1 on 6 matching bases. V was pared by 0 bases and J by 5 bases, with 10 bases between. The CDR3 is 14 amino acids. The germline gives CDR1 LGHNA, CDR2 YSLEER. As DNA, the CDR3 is TGCGCCAGCAGCCAAGATGGCAGGGGAACTGAAGCTTTCTTT. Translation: CASSQDGRGTEAFF.

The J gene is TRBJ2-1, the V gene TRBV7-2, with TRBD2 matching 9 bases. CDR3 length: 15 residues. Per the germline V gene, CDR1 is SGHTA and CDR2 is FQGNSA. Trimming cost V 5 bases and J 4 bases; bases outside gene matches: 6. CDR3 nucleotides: TGTGCCAGCAGCGTGACTAGCGGCGCGTACAATGAGCAGTTCTTC. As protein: CASSVTSGAYNEQFF.

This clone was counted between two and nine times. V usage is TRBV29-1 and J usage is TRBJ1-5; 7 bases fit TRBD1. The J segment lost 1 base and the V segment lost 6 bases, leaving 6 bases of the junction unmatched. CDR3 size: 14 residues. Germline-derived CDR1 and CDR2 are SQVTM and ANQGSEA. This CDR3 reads CSVREGASNQPQHF. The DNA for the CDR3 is TGCAGCGTGCGGGAGGGGGCGAGCAATCAGCCCCAGCATTTT.

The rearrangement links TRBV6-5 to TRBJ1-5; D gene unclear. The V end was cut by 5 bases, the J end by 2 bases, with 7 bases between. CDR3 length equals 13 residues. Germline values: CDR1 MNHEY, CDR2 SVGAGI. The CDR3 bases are TGTGCCAGCAGTCCTCAGGGCAATCAGCCCCAGCATTTT. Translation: CASSPQGNQPQHF.

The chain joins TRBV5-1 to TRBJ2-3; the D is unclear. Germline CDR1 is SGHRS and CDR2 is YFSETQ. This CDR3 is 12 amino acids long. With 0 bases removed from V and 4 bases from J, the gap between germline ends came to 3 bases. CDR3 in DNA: TGCGCCAGCAGCTTGGCGTCAGATACGCAGTATTTT. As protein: CASSLASDTQYF.

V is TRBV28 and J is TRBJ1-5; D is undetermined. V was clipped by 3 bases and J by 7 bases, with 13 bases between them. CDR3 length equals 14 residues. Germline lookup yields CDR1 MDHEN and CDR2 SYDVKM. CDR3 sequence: CASSLVRERQPQHF. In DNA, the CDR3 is TGTGCCAGCAGTTTGGTGAGGGAGCGGCAGCCCCAGCATTTT.

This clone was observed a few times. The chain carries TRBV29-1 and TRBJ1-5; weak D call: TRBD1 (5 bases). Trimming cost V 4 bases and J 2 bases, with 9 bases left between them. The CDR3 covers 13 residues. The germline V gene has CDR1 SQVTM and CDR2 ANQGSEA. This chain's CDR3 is CSVGGDGNQPQHF. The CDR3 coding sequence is TGCAGCGTTGGGGGGGACGGCAATCAGCCCCAGCATTTT. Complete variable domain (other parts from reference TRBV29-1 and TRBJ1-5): SAVISQKPSRDICQRGTSLTIQCQVDSQVTMMFWYRQQPGQSLTLIATANQGSEATYESGFVIDKFPISRPNLTFSTLTVSNMSPEDSSIYLCSVGGDGNQPQHFGDGTRLSIL.